The rows below give T cell receptor beta chains drawn from one sample of a study of blood T cells in healthy people across ages. TCRdb redid the calling of the 5' RACE reads with MiXCR, one entry per CDR3 protein. The sample has approximately 800,000 distinct CDR3 sequences; less than 80% are singletons. Input material: blood. All receptors come from a man aged 25 to 40 in good health. CDR3s include the opening cysteine and the closing phenylalanine or tryptophan. A D gene is named only where the DNA matches it firmly. Part of the rows lack a size; the others show once, few, many or a class for expanded clones.

NA	few	TRBV2	TRBJ2-3	TGTGCCAGTGGGGTATACACAGATACGCAGTATTTT	CASGVYTDTQYF
NA	NA	TRBV6-2/TRBV6-3	TRBJ2-1	TGTGCCAGCAGTTGGGGGGAGATTGAGCAGTTCTTC	CASSWGEIEQFF
NA	NA	TRBV10-2	TRBJ1-2	TGCGCCAGCAGTGAGTCCGGACGGAGCTATGGCTACACCTTC	CASSESGRSYGYTF
NA	NA	TRBV28	TRBJ1-2	TGTGCCAGCAGGTGGGAGATCAGGGGCTACACCTTC	CASRWEIRGYTF
NA	few	TRBV12-3/TRBV12-4	TRBJ1-4	TGTGCCAGCAGTTTAGAGAGGGGCGCAACTAATGAAAAACTGTTTTTT	CASSLERGATNEKLFF
NA	NA	TRBV13	TRBJ2-1	TGTGCCAGCAGCTTAGTGTCGGTTTACAATGAGCAGTTCTTC	CASSLVSVYNEQFF
NA	NA	TRBV3-1	TRBJ1-6	TGTGCCAGCAGCGCCAAGGACTCACCCCTCCACTTT	CASSAKDSPLHF
TRBD1	NA	TRBV7-9	TRBJ2-7	TGTGCCAGCAGCTACCCCCGACAGGGGGCGGACGAGCAGTACTTC	CASSYPRQGADEQYF
TRBD2	few	TRBV20-1	TRBJ2-1	TGCAGTGCTCCCCTCGGGGGGGGGTCCTACAATGAGCAGTTCTTC	CSAPLGGGSYNEQFF
NA	NA	TRBV7-2	TRBJ2-6	TGTGCTAGCAGCTTAGTAGGTTTCTCTGGGGCCAACGTCCTGACTTTC	CASSLVGFSGANVLTF
NA	NA	TRBV5-1	TRBJ2-5	TGCGCCAGCAGCTTGGCAGCAGGGGCCTACGAGACCCAGTACTTC	CASSLAAGAYETQYF
TRBD2	NA	TRBV10-3	TRBJ2-5	TGTGCCATCAGTGAGTCTGGTAGCGGGGGGGCAAAGACCCAGTACTTC	CAISESGSGGAKTQYF
NA	NA	TRBV4-3	TRBJ2-6	TGCGCCAGCAGCCAAGAGCACAGACCCTCTGGGGCCAACGTCCTGACTTTC	CASSQEHRPSGANVLTF
NA	NA	TRBV7-8	TRBJ2-1	TGTGCCAGCAGCTTAGCGTGTGGTAACTCCTACAATGAGCAGTTCTTC	CASSLACGNSYNEQFF
NA	NA	TRBV10-3	TRBJ2-7	TGTGCCATCAGTACAGGGGAGGGAAGGTACGAGCAGTACTTC	CAISTGEGRYEQYF
TRBD1	few	TRBV5-1	TRBJ2-7	TGCGCCAGCAGCTTTACAGGGGGCCTCGTGTCCTACGAGCAGTACTTC	CASSFTGGLVSYEQYF
NA	few	TRBV7-2	TRBJ2-5	TGTGCCAGCAGCTCGAGGGGCGGACAGTTCCAAGAGACCCAGTACTTC	CASSSRGGQFQETQYF
NA	NA	TRBV2	TRBJ2-7	TGTGCCAGCAGTGAGATGGGGCCCCAAGTCGCCTACGAGCAGTACTTC	CASSEMGPQVAYEQYF
TRBD2	NA	TRBV4-3	TRBJ2-7	TGCGCCAGCAGCCAGACCCTAGCGGGGGGTTACGAGCAGTACTTC	CASSQTLAGGYEQYF
NA	NA	TRBV4-2	TRBJ1-5	TGTGCCAGCAGCCAAGTCCACCAGAATGATCAGCCCCAGCATTTT	CASSQVHQNDQPQHF
NA	once	TRBV28	TRBJ1-5	TGTGCCAGTGGGGGGGTCGCTAGCAATCAGCCCCAGCATTTT	CASGGVASNQPQHF
NA	NA	TRBV6-1	TRBJ2-7	TGTGCCAGCATGCAGAGTACCTACGAGCAGTACTTC	CASMQSTYEQYF
NA	NA	TRBV2	TRBJ2-1	TGTGCCAGCAGCGCCCTTTGGGCAGAAGGCAATGAGCAGTTCTTC	CASSALWAEGNEQFF
NA	NA	TRBV4-3	TRBJ1-5	TGCGCCAGCTCCGTAAGCTGGCAGGGAGGAATTGGCAATCAGCCCCAGCATTTT	CASSVSWQGGIGNQPQHF